This T cell receptor (beta chain) originates from a study of cytomegalovirus exposure and HLA in healthy donors. General observations from the study: In an earlier analysis, about 87% or about 30%: the productive usage of most TCR beta V segments. Sequencing probably produced one cluster of sequence variants that were highly shared.

The PCR used 60 Vbeta and 13 Jbeta primers. Assay used: immunoSEQ multiplex PCR; TCRdb lists only in-frame clones, some missing. The data show more than 60,000 clones, 70% to 80% seen once. The V and J ends lost 0 bases and 2 bases respectively, with 11 bases between them. CDR3 size: 15 residues. CDR1 is MNHEY and CDR2 is SVGAGI in the germline V gene. As concerns this clone: The antigen is not known.

Sequencing used PBMCs. The clonotype originates from a middle-aged man in good health and CMV-seropositive. The gene calls are TRBV6-5 and TRBJ2-7, with D unclear. CDR3 loop: CASSYSDRQAYEQYF. The CDR3 nucleotides are TGTGCCAGCAGTTACTCCGATCGGCAGGCCTACGAGCAGTACTTC.